Listed here are 12 T cell receptor beta chains from one sample, sequenced in a study of blood T cell repertoires in COVID-19. Assay: immunoSEQ multiplex PCR; the TCRdb copy retains only in-frame clones and omits some. In the table there are approximately 75,000 clones, more than 80% of which are singletons. The sequenced sample consisted of peripheral blood. Receptors originate from a man older than 75 with acute or convalescent COVID-19.

V and J are TRBV3-1 (or the pseudogene TRBV3-2) and TRBJ2-3, with a possible D match to TRBD2 (6 bases). Germline loops: CDR1 LGHDT, CDR2 YNNKEL (reference sequence). Trimming left V 2 bases short and J 4 bases short, with 16 bases between. This CDR3 is 16 amino acids long. In nucleotides, the CDR3 is TGTGCCAGCAGCCAAACTACCGGGACTCACTCAGATACGCAGTATTTT. Translating it yields CASSQTTGTHSDTQYF.

The rearrangement joins TRBV10-3 to TRBJ2-7; 8 nucleotides match TRBD1. Trimming removed 6 bases from V and 2 bases from J; junction bases left unmatched: 6. The CDR3 totals 14 residues. Per germline, CDR1 ENHRY and CDR2 SYGVKD. The CDR3 DNA reads TGTGCCATCAGCCCCGGACAGGGTACCTACGAGCAGTACTTC. It yields the protein CAISPGQGTYEQYF.

The chain couples TRBV3-1 (or the pseudogene TRBV3-2) to TRBJ1-2; maybe TRBD1 (6 bases). Germline CDR1 and CDR2: LGHDT and YNNKEL (reference sequence). The CDR3 length is 14 residues. Trimming removed 1 base from V and 4 bases from J, with 10 bases in between. Here the CDR3 DNA reads TGTGCCAGCAGCCAAGGAGGGGGTGGCTATGGCTACACCTTC. It specifies CASSQGGGGYGYTF.

The chain is built from TRBV11-2 and TRBJ2-7; tentatively, D is TRBD1 (6 bases). This CDR3 is 12 amino acids long. V lost 3 bases, J lost 4 bases, and 7 bases lay in between. The germline V gene encodes CDR1 SGHAT and CDR2 FQNNGV. CDR3 in amino acids: CASSFQGYEQYF. CDR3 sequence (DNA): TGTGCCAGCAGCTTCCAGGGGTACGAGCAGTACTTC.

This chain connects TRBV6-1 to TRBJ1-4; TRBD1 agrees at 7 bases. The V segment lost 4 bases and the J segment 8 bases; nucleotides outside the gene matches: 16. CDR1 and CDR2 from the germline V gene are MNHNS and SASEGT. This CDR3 is 17 amino acids long. The DNA for the CDR3 is TGTGCCAGCAGTGCCTACGGAGGGGGCGGGTTCGAGGAAAAACTGTTTTTT. Translation gives CASSAYGGGGFEEKLFF.

The V and J genes are TRBV6-2 or TRBV6-3 and TRBJ2-3; possible D gene TRBD1, 5 bases. Germline CDR1 MNHEY, CDR2 SVGEGT. This CDR3 spans 14 amino acids. The ends were cut back, 4 bases at V and 3 bases at J, with 11 bases in the middle. CDR3: CASSWKGQTDTQYF. CDR3 DNA sequence: TGTGCCAGCAGTTGGAAGGGGCAGACAGATACGCAGTATTTT.

This clone was detected a few times. The chain couples TRBV6-2 or TRBV6-3 to TRBJ1-5; TRBD1 agrees at 9 bases. Trimming removed 4 bases from V and 5 bases from J; junction bases left unmatched: 3. The CDR3 totals 14 residues. CDR1 and CDR2 (germline): MNHEY, SVGEGT. The CDR3 spells CASSSGQGYQPQHF. The CDR3 DNA follows: TGTGCCAGCAGTTCTGGACAGGGGTATCAGCCCCAGCATTTT.

The CDR3 region is CASSMGGGVSEQFF. Written as DNA, the CDR3 is TGTGCCAGTAGTATGGGGGGGGGCGTGTCGGAGCAGTTCTTC. This chain joins TRBV19 and TRBJ2-1; TRBD2 might be the D (7 bases). Deletions cut 3 bases from V and 10 bases from J, with 16 bases between. Germline values: CDR1 LNHDA, CDR2 SQIVND (reference sequence). This CDR3 is 14 amino acids long.

The chain is built from TRBV5-4 and TRBJ1-5; unclear D gene. V was clipped by 1 base and J by 4 bases, with 12 bases between them. This CDR3 region has 15 residues. The germline V gene has CDR1 SGHNT and CDR2 YYREEE (reference sequence). The chain's CDR3 is CASSLNPGYNQPQHF. The CDR3, as DNA: TGTGCCAGCAGCTTGAATCCAGGTTATAATCAGCCCCAGCATTTT.

This clone was detected only once. The V and J genes are TRBV6-6 and TRBJ1-2; D gene unclear. The V gene lost 0 bases and the J gene lost 8 bases, with 10 bases spanning the gap. This CDR3 has 13 residues. Germline assignment: CDR1 MNHNY and CDR2 SVGAGI (reference sequence). CDR3 protein: CASSYSHLEGYTF. CDR3 nucleotide sequence: TGTGCCAGCAGTTACTCTCACCTCGAGGGCTACACCTTC.

The chain links TRBV12-2 to TRBJ1-4; whether TRBD1, the table's D call, matches the DNA was not checked. TRBV12-2 counts as a pseudogene. The CDR3 is made up of 14 amino acids. This chain's CDR3 is CASRPVRAEEKLFF. DNA for the CDR3: TGTGCAAGTCGCCCGGTCAGGGCGGAGGAAAAACTGTTTTTT.

The genes are TRBV5-1 and TRBJ1-2; possibly TRBD1 for D (6 bases). The CDR3 sequence is 16 residues long. V gave up 0 bases and J gave up 8 bases, with 20 bases separating them. Germline lookup yields CDR1 SGHRS and CDR2 YFSETQ. The CDR3 DNA is TGCGCCAGCAGCTTGGATGGTCAGGGGCCCTGGGACGGCTACACCTTC. The encoded protein is CASSLDGQGPWDGYTF.